This T cell receptor beta chain was identified in a study of CD8 T cells in ankylosing spondylitis. Study-wide results and caveats: Reported data indicate significant enrichment of disease-linked clones within matched ankylosing spondylitis synovial fluid. Reports of some motif variants in reactive arthritis synovial fluid and blood predate this one.

This clonotype was counted a few times. Its target is unknown. Generation of TCR beta libraries employed quantitative 5'-RACE incorporating molecular barcodes. TCRdb fed the 5' RACE reads into MiXCR, producing one record per CDR3 protein. Among roughly 180,000 distinct CDR3 sequences listed, around a tenth were seen once. The V and J ends lost 4 bases and 0 bases respectively, with 8 bases between them. In germline, CDR1 is SGHTA, CDR2 FQGNSA. The CDR3 spans 14 residues. Sequenced: blood, either unsorted or a sorted T cell fraction (not recorded which). The chain has TRBV7-2 and TRBJ2-3; the D is unclear. This TCR was recovered from a female donor with ankylosing spondylitis or in good health (not recorded which). The CDR3 protein is CASSSTGSTDTQYF. CDR3 DNA: TGTGCCAGCAGCTCAACCGGGAGCACAGATACGCAGTATTTT.